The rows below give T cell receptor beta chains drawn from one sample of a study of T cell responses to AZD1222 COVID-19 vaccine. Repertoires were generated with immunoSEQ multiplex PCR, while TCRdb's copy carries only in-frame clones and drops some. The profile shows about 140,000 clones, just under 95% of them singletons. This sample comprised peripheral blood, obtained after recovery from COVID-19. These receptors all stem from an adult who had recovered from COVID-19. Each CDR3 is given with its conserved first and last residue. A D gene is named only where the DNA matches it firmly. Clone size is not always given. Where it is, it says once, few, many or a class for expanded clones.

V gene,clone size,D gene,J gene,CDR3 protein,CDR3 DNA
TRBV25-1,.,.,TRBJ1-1,CASSEHRGVMNTEAFF,TGTGCCAGCAGCGAGCACAGAGGAGTAATGAACACTGAAGCTTTCTTT
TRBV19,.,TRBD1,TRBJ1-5,CASSPSTGNQPQHF,TGTGCCAGTAGTCCGTCGACAGGGAACCAGCCCCAGCATTTT
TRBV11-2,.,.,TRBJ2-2,CASSLQRVSGELFF,TGTGCCAGCAGCTTACAACGAGTGAGTGGGGAGCTGTTTTTT
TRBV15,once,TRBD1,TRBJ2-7,CATSRAYGTGYYEQYF,TGTGCCACCAGCAGAGCTTACGGGACAGGGTACTACGAGCAGTACTTC
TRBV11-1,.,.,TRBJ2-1,CASSLIASSYNEQFF,TGTGCCAGCAGCTTAATCGCGAGCTCCTACAATGAGCAGTTCTTC
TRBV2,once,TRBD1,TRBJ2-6,CASIRDSGSGANVLTF,TGTGCCAGCATAAGGGACAGTGGCTCTGGGGCCAACGTCCTGACTTTC
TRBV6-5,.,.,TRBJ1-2,CASSYQGKDGYTF,TGTGCCAGCAGTTATCAGGGGAAGGATGGCTACACCTTC
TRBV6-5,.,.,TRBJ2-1,CASSRVSGREDEQFF,TGTGCCAGCAGTAGGGTGTCAGGGCGGGAAGATGAGCAGTTCTTC
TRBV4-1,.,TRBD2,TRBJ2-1,CASSQTPGLAGSKDKQFF,TGCGCCAGCAGCCAAACCCCCGGACTAGCGGGGAGTAAGGATAAGCAGTTCTTC
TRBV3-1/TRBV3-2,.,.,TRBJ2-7,CASSHLSGSDEQYF,TGTGCCAGCAGCCACCTCAGCGGATCTGACGAGCAGTACTTC
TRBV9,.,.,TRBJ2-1,CASSVFRAGHNEQFF,TGTGCCAGCAGCGTATTCAGGGCAGGACACAATGAGCAGTTCTTC
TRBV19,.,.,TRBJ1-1,CASRGFEAFF,TGTGCCAGCCGGGGTTTCGAAGCTTTCTTT
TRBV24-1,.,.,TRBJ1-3,CATSSAGAPILSGNTIYF,TGTGCCACCAGCTCCGCAGGGGCCCCTATCCTCTCTGGAAACACCATATATTTT
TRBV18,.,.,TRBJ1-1,CASSPMNTEAFF,TGTGCCAGCTCACCAATGAACACTGAAGCTTTCTTT
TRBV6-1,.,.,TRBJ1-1,CASSEVGGTEAFF,TGTGCCAGCAGTGAAGTGGGGGGAACTGAAGCTTTCTTT
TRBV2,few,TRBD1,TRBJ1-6,CASSEPGQGRNSPLHF,TGTGCCAGCAGTGAACCGGGACAGGGGAGGAATTCACCCCTCCACTTT
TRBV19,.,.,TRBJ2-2,CASSIPVQGGHGELFF,TGTGCCAGTAGTATACCCGTGCAGGGGGGGCACGGGGAGCTGTTTTTT
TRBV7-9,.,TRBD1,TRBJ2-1,CASSPFPQDRGNRNGREFF,TGTGCCAGCAGCCCCTTCCCCCAGGACAGGGGTAATCGAAATGGTCGGGAGTTCTTC
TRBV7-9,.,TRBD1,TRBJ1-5,CASSGTGSGNQPQHF,TGTGCCAGCAGCGGGACAGGGTCGGGCAATCAGCCCCAGCATTTT
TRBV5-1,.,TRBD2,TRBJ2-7,CASSFAGLAESYEQYF,TGCGCCAGCAGCTTTGCGGGACTAGCGGAGTCCTACGAGCAGTACTTC
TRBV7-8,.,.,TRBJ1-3,CASSLYAAGSGNTIYF,TGTGCCAGCAGCTTATACGCGGCAGGGAGTGGAAACACCATATATTTT
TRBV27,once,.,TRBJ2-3,CASSFGSTDTQYF,TGTGCCAGCAGCTTCGGGAGCACAGATACGCAGTATTTT
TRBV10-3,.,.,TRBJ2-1,CAISGRGPSALNEQFF,TGTGCCATCAGTGGGAGGGGACCATCTGCCCTTAATGAGCAGTTCTTC
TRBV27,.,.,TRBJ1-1,CASSSLNELGAFF,TGTGCCAGCAGTTCTCTAAACGAATTGGGAGCTTTCTTT
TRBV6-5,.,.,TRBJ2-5,CASKDGGAGETQYF,TGTGCCAGCAAGGATGGCGGCGCAGGGGAGACCCAGTACTTC
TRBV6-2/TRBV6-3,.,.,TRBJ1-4,CASSRLSEKLFF,TGTGCCAGCAGCCGACTATCAGAAAAACTGTTTTTT
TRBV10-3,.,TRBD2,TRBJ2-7,CAISEGDGGVEQYF,TGTGCCATCAGTGAGGGGGATGGGGGGGTCGAGCAGTACTTC
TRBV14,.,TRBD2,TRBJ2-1,CASSRSSGRSSYNEQFF,TGTGCCAGCTCCCGGAGTAGCGGGCGGAGCTCCTACAATGAGCAGTTCTTC
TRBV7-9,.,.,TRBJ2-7,CASSLGLPAYYEQYF,TGTGCCAGCAGCTTAGGCCTTCCAGCCTACTACGAGCAGTACTTC
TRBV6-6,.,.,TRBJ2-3,CASSDVSTDTQYF,TGTGCCAGCTCGGACGTTAGCACAGATACGCAGTATTTT
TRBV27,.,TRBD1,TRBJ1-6,CASSVGQGSSPLHF,TGTGCCAGCAGCGTTGGACAGGGCAGTTCACCCCTCCACTTT
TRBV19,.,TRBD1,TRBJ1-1,CASSIGTGVGMNTEAFF,TGTGCCAGTAGTATAGGTACAGGGGTAGGCATGAACACTGAAGCTTTCTTT
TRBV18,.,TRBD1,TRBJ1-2,CASSAMEGAQGYTF,TGTGCCAGCTCGGCAATGGAGGGGGCGCAGGGCTACACCTTC
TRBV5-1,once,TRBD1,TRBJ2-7,CASSWTGGWQYF,TGCGCCAGCAGCTGGACAGGGGGCTGGCAGTACTTC
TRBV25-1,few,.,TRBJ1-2,CAISGRGGYTF,TGTGCCATCTCCGGACGGGGTGGCTACACCTTC
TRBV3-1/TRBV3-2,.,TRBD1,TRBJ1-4,CASSPRQGTGEKLFF,TGTGCCAGCAGCCCCCGACAGGGCACGGGTGAAAAACTGTTTTTT
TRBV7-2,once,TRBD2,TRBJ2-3,CASSLRRDYQDKQYF,TGTGCCAGCAGCTTAAGGCGGGACTACCAGGACAAGCAGTATTTT
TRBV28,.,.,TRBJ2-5,CASSLIQTRETQYF,TGTGCCAGCAGTTTGATCCAGACAAGGGAGACCCAGTACTTC
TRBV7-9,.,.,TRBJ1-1,CASSSYREATEAFF,TGTGCCAGCAGCTCCTACAGGGAAGCCACTGAAGCTTTCTTT
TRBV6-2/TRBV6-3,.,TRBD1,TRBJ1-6,CASSTLRTGVNSPLHF,TGTGCCAGCAGTACGCTACGGACAGGGGTTAATTCACCCCTCCACTTT
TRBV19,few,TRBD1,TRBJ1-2,CASSIPGTGGGYTF,TGTGCCAGTAGTATCCCCGGGACAGGGGGCGGCTACACCTTC
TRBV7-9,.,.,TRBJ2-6,CASSPRQSGANVLTF,TGTGCCAGCAGCCCAAGACAGTCTGGGGCCAACGTCCTGACTTTC
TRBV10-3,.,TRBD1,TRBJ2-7,CAISSGTGTREQYF,TGTGCCATCAGCTCCGGGACAGGGACTCGCGAGCAGTACTTC
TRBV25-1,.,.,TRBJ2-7,CASSESNPSEQYF,TGTGCCAGCAGTGAATCTAACCCCTCCGAGCAGTACTTC
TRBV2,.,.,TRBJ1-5,CASSEKGSVYSNQPQHF,TGTGCCAGCAGTGAAAAAGGGTCAGTTTATAGCAATCAGCCCCAGCATTTT
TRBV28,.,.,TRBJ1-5,CASSLWDSNQPQHF,TGTGCCAGCAGTTTATGGGACAGCAATCAGCCCCAGCATTTT
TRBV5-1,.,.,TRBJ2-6,CASSPRDTGANVLTF,TGCGCCAGCAGCCCCCGGGACACTGGGGCCAACGTCCTGACTTTC
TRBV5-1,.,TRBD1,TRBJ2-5,CASSEGQGRETQYF,TGCGCCAGCAGCGAAGGACAGGGACGGGAGACCCAGTACTTC
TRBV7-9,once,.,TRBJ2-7,CATGPYYEQYF,TGTGCCACCGGACCGTACTACGAGCAGTACTTC